The entry below gives a single T cell receptor beta chain sequence along with its context. No antigen is known for it. The sample belongs to a study of beta chain features in type 1 diabetes. Study-wide findings and caveats: Across all four CD4+ subsets, people with type 1 diabetes showed modestly shorter TCRB CDR3s. VDJ junctions from type 1 diabetes patients carried fewer insertions and larger deletions.

Based on CD45RO/CCR7/CD25/CD127/CD95/CD27, CD4+ regulatory, stem cell-like memory, naive and central memory cells were sorted. The V and J ends lost 7 bases and 6 bases, in that order; junction bases with no gene match: 7. Germline assignment: CDR1 SEHNR and CDR2 FQNEAQ (reference sequence). The CDR3 is 13 amino acids. Expressed TCRB transcripts got sequenced, as all isolated RNA was reverse transcribed. Using immunoSEQ multiplex PCR, the repertoire was profiled, and TCRdb retains in-frame clones only, with some absent. The sample lists 150,000 to 200,000 clones; roughly 65% were seen once. The receptor was isolated from a man in his thirties or forties with type 1 diabetes. The chain uses TRBV7-9 and TRBJ2-7, with 9 bases lining up with TRBD1. The sequencing input was naive CD4+ T cells from blood. CDR3 sequence (DNA): TGTGCCAGCACGGGACAGGGCGTCGCCGAGCAGTACTTC. Translation: CASTGQGVAEQYF.